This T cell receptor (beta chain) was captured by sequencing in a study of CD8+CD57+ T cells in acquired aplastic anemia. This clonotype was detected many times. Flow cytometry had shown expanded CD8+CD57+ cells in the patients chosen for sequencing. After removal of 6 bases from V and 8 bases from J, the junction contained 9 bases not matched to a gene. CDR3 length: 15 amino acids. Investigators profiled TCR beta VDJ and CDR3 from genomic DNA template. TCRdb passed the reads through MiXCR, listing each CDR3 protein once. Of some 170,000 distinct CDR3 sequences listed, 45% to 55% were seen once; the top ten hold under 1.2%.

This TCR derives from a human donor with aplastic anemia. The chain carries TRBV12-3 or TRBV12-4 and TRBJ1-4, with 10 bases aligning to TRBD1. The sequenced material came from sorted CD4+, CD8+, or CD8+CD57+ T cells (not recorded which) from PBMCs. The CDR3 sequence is CASRHRTGGGEKLFF. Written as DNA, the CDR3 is TGTGCCAGCAGACACCGGACAGGGGGTGGAGAAAAACTGTTTTTT.